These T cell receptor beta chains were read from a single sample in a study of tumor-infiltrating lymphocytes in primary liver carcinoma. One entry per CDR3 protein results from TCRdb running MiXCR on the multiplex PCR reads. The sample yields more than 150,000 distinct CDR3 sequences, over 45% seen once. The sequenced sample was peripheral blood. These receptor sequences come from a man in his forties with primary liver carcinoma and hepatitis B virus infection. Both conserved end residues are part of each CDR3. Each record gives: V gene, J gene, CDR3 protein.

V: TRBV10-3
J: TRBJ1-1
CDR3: CVISQGNSEAFF

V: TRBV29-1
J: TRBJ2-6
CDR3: CSVERKLRSGANVLTF

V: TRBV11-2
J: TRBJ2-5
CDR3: CASSYTTSTQETLYF

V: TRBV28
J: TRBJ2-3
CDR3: CASSFEGTDTQYF

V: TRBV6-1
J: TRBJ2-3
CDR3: CVSSEPGTGTDTQYF

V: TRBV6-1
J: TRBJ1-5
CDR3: CASSLRHYLQGATGNQPQHF

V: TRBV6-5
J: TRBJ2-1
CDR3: CASSLDTDVVQFF

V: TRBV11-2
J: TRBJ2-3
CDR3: CASSYSGRATVTQYF

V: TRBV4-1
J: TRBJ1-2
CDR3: CASSWGRANYGYTF

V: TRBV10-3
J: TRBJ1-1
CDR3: CAIRGRTEAFF

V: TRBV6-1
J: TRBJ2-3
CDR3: CASSDNPPTTDTQYF

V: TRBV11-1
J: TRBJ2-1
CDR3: CASSFYGSYNEQFF

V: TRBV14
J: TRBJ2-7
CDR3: CASSPGQLNEQYF

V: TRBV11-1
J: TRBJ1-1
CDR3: CASSSRTADTEAFF

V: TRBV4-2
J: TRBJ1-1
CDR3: CASSQSDRGWKTEAFF

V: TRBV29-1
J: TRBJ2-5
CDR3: CSVDRQGDQETQYF

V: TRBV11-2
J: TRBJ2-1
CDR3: CASRLGAGSVYGQFF

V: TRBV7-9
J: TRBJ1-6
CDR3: CASCDREESPLHF

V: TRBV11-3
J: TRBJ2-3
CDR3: CASSLCISTDTQYF

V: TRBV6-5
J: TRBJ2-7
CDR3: CASSLGGRGYEQYF

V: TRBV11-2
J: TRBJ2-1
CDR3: CASSPLDGSNEQFF

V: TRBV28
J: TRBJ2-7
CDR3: CASSLTVGGRIGEYGYEQYF

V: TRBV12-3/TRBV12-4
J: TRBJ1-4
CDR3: CASSREKLFF

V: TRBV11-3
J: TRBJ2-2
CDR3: CASSLAPGDGELFF

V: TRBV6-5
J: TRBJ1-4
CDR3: CASSYSGYSTEKLFF

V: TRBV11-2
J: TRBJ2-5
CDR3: CASSPSGSRETQYF

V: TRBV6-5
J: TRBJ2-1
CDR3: CASSYHTPGLAGVGEQFF

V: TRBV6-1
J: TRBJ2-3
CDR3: CASSEQITDTQYF

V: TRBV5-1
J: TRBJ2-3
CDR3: CASLWGDTQYF

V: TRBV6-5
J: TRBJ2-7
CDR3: CASSSDRVPPYEQYF